The 26 T cell receptor beta chains below all came from one sample that was sequenced in a study of cytomegalovirus exposure and HLA in healthy donors. PCR involved 60 Vbeta and 13 Jbeta primers. Profiling relied on immunoSEQ multiplex PCR, and the TCRdb table lists in-frame clones only, not all of them. Altogether approximately 170,000 clones are present, around 85% being singletons, with the ten largest covering 1% to 1.5%. Sequenced input: PBMCs. The receptor set was obtained from a man aged 50-59 years in good health and CMV-seropositive.

V is TRBV30 and J is TRBJ1-2; a possible D gene is TRBD1 (5 bases). CDR3 length: 16 residues. The V end was cut by 1 base, the J end by 0 bases, with 15 bases between. The germline V gene has CDR1 GTSNPN and CDR2 SVGIG (reference sequence). CDR3 protein: CAWSDFRGRANYGYTF. The DNA of the CDR3 is TGTGCCTGGAGTGATTTTCGGGGGAGGGCTAACTATGGCTACACCTTC.

Remarks on this clone: The junction and the germline gene differ at one end; a read error may be behind it. The rearrangement links TRBV2 to TRBJ2-7; a weak D match, TRBD1 (5 bases). CDR3 size: 13 residues. CDR1 is SNHLY and CDR2 is FYNNEI in the germline V gene. Written as DNA, the CDR3 is TGTGCCGGCAGCAGGGATCCCCTATGGGAGCAGTACTTC. It is translated as CAGSRDPLWEQYF.

The V gene is TRBV5-8, the J gene TRBJ1-2; 7 nucleotides agree with TRBD1. With V trimmed by 0 bases and J by 6 bases, 2 bases remained unmatched. Germline loops: CDR1 SGHTS, CDR2 YDEGEE. The CDR3 spans 13 residues. CDR3 residues: CASSLGQGNGYTF. CDR3 nucleotide sequence: TGTGCCAGCAGCTTGGGACAGGGAAATGGCTACACCTTC. Complete variable domain (other parts from reference TRBV5-8 and TRBJ1-2): EAGVTQSPTHLIKTRGQQATLRCSPISGHTSVYWYQQALGLGLQFLLWYDEGEERNRGNFPPRFSGRQFPNYSSELNVNALELEDSALYLCASSLGQGNGYTFGSGTRLTVV.

This chain connects TRBV7-9 to TRBJ2-3; D is undetermined. Germline CDR1 reads SEHNR; CDR2 reads FQNEAQ (reference sequence). The CDR3 sequence is 15 residues long. V was clipped by 3 bases and J by 6 bases, with 16 bases between them. CDR3 in DNA: TGTGCCAGCAGCTTCGGTGACTCTCCGGCGGATACGCAGTATTTT. This encodes CASSFGDSPADTQYF.

The J gene is TRBJ2-5, the V gene TRBV5-1, with 8 bases lining up with TRBD2. The V segment lost 3 bases and the J segment 4 bases; nucleotides outside the gene matches: 11. The CDR3 sequence is 16 residues long. CDR1 SGHRS and CDR2 YFSETQ come from the germline V gene. The CDR3 spells CASSWAGTSLGETQYF. The DNA of the CDR3 is TGCGCCAGCAGCTGGGCCGGGACTAGTTTGGGAGAGACCCAGTACTTC.

This chain links TRBV29-1 with TRBJ2-3; perhaps TRBD1 as D (6 bases). The CDR3 has 12 residues. The V and J ends lost 7 bases and 2 bases respectively, with 10 bases between them. CDR1 is SQVTM and CDR2 is ANQGSEA in the germline V gene. The CDR3 is CSGGQLTDTQYF. CDR3 coding DNA: TGCAGCGGAGGACAGCTCACAGATACGCAGTATTTT.

J is TRBJ2-7 and V is TRBV12-2; TRBD1 is the table's D call and was not checked against the DNA. TRBV12-2 is a pseudogene locus. The CDR3 contains 17 residues. The CDR3 sequence is CASRLEDRRDRDYEQYF. The CDR3 nucleotides read TGTGCAAGTCGCTTAGAAGATCGCCGGGACAGGGACTACGAGCAGTACTTC.

The rearrangement uses TRBV6-5 and TRBJ1-1; the D is unclear. Trimming removed 4 bases from V and 2 bases from J, with 11 bases in between. This CDR3 comprises 14 residues. Germline V gene data show CDR1 as MNHEY and CDR2 as SVGAGI. CDR3 coding DNA: TGTGCCAGCAGTTCCTCCGGTCCCAACACTGAAGCTTTCTTT. Translating it yields CASSSSGPNTEAFF.

The rearrangement uses TRBV15 and TRBJ2-1; perhaps TRBD2 as D (5 bases). Germline CDR1 LNHNV, CDR2 YYDKDF (reference sequence). CDR3 length: 13 amino acids. The V gene lost 0 bases and the J gene lost 10 bases, with 10 bases spanning the gap. This chain's CDR3 is CATSRDGEWEQFF. Written as DNA, the CDR3 is TGTGCCACCAGCAGAGATGGGGAGTGGGAGCAGTTCTTC. Together with reference TRBV15 and TRBJ2-1, the CDR3 gives the full variable domain: DAMVIQNPRYQVTQFGKPVTLSCSQTLNHNVMYWYQQKSSQAPKLLFHYYDKDFNNEADTPDNFQSRRPNTSFCFLDIRSPGLGDTAMYLCATSRDGEWEQFFGPGTRLTVL.

The J gene is TRBJ1-1, the V gene TRBV4-1, with D possibly TRBD1 on 5 matching bases. This CDR3 contains 15 residues. CDR1 is MGHRA, CDR2 YSYEKL, per germline. Trimming took off 0 bases at V and 1 base at J, with 9 bases between the two ends. The CDR3 loop reads CASSQEGTRNTEAFF. CDR3 bases: TGCGCCAGCAGCCAAGAAGGGACTCGGAACACTGAAGCTTTCTTT.

Only a few counts were recorded for this clone. This chain uses TRBV9 with TRBJ1-1; no reliable D call. Looked up from germline, CDR1 is SGDLS and CDR2 is YYNGEE. Trimming stripped 0 bases from V and 6 bases from J, with 9 bases between. This CDR3 spans 13 amino acids. CDR3 DNA sequence: TGTGCCAGCAGCGTAGCTCTCGGTCCTGAAGCTTTCTTT. Amino acids: CASSVALGPEAFF.

The genes are TRBV7-9 and TRBJ1-1; possible D gene TRBD1, 5 bases. The CDR3 is 13 amino acids. Deletions cut 4 bases from V and 0 bases from J, with 6 bases between. Germline CDR1 SEHNR, CDR2 FQNEAQ (reference sequence). The CDR3 region has the DNA TGTGCCAGCAGCTGGGACTTGAACACTGAAGCTTTCTTT. Its protein product is CASSWDLNTEAFF.

This sequence joins TRBV18 and TRBJ2-7; D may be TRBD2 (6 bases). The CDR3 runs 13 residues. The V gene's germline CDR1 is KGHSH and CDR2 LQKENI. The V and J ends lost 3 bases and 3 bases respectively, with 9 bases between them. For the CDR3, the DNA is TGTGCCAGCTCACCCGGGAGAGACTACGAGCAGTACTTC. Amino acids: CASSPGRDYEQYF.

The J gene is TRBJ2-7, the V gene TRBV7-8; no firm D call. In germline, CDR1 is SGHVS, CDR2 FQNEAQ. Trimming took off 1 base at V and 3 bases at J, with 13 bases between the two ends. There are 15 residues in the CDR3. The DNA for the CDR3 is TGTGCCAGCAGCTTAGTGGTGGCGGTAAGCTACGAGCAGTACTTC. This gives the protein CASSLVVAVSYEQYF. Full variable domain (remainder filled in from reference TRBV7-8 and TRBJ2-7): GAGVSQSPRYKVAKRGQDVALRCDPISGHVSLFWYQQALGQGPEFLTYFQNEAQLDKSGLPSDRFFAERPEGSVSTLKIQRTQQEDSAVYLCASSLVVAVSYEQYFGPGTRLTVT.

The rearrangement uses TRBV29-1 and TRBJ1-4; no clear D gene. Germline lookup yields CDR1 SQVTM and CDR2 ANQGSEA. Trimming pared 4 bases from V and 4 bases from J, leaving 10 bases between. CDR3 length: 13 residues. The CDR3 protein is CSVGVGSNEKLFF. CDR3 bases: TGCAGCGTTGGGGTGGGGAGTAATGAAAAACTGTTTTTT.

A word on this clone: This clone may be a read error of a much larger clone one base away. J is TRBJ2-2 and V is TRBV7-8; 9 bases are a match to TRBD1. With 5 bases clipped from V and 4 bases from J, the junction kept 5 bases outside the gene matches. The CDR3 has 15 amino acids. Germline V gives CDR1 SGHVS, CDR2 FQNEAQ. This CDR3 is CASSPRTGVTGELFF. The CDR3, as DNA: TGTGCCAGCAGCCCCCGGACAGGGGTCACCGGGGAGCTGTTTTTT. Combining the CDR3 with reference TRBV7-8 and TRBJ2-2 gives the whole variable domain GAGVSQSPRYKVAKRGQDVALRCDPISGHVSLFWYQQALGQGPEFLTYFQNEAQLDKSGLPSDRFFAERPEGSVSTLKIQRTQQEDSAVYLCASSPRTGVTGELFFGEGSRLTVL.

The rearrangement uses TRBV15 and TRBJ2-5; TRBD2 agrees at 10 bases. In germline, CDR1 is LNHNV, CDR2 YYDKDF (reference sequence). With 2 bases clipped from V and 4 bases from J, the junction kept 4 bases outside the gene matches. CDR3 length: 15 residues. The CDR3 protein is CATSRSGGAIETQYF. The DNA of the CDR3 is TGTGCCACCAGCAGAAGCGGGGGGGCGATAGAGACCCAGTACTTC.

This chain connects TRBV6-5 to TRBJ2-5, with 7 bases identical to TRBD1. Germline CDR1 MNHEY, CDR2 SVGAGI. V dropped 5 bases and J dropped 2; count of bases not matched to a gene: 5. This CDR3 contains 14 residues. The CDR3 nucleotides are TGTGCCAGCAGTCTAGGGGGCCTACAAGAGACCCAGTACTTC. It codes for CASSLGGLQETQYF.

The V gene is TRBV28, the J gene TRBJ2-3, with 9 positions matching TRBD2. J lost 5 bases, V lost 7 bases, and 16 bases had no gene match. The CDR3 is 17 amino acids. Germline CDR1 is MDHEN and CDR2 is SYDVKM. The CDR3 nucleotides are TGTGCCAGCAATGGGGCGAGCGCTAGCGGGAAGGGAGATACGCAGTATTTT. Amino acid sequence: CASNGASASGKGDTQYF.

The chain combines TRBV11-1 with TRBJ2-7; D may be TRBD1 (6 bases). The CDR3 is 15 amino acids. V lost 1 base, J lost 2 bases, and 12 bases lay in between. CDR1 is SGHAT, CDR2 FQDESV, per germline (reference sequence). In nucleotides, the CDR3 is TGTGCCAGCAGCTTAGTGGACAGTGGGCCCTACGAGCAGTACTTC. Its translation is CASSLVDSGPYEQYF.

As for this clone: A read error may account for a junction end that differs from germline. The V and J genes are TRBV28 and TRBJ1-1, with D hard to call. The CDR3 has 13 residues. Looked up from germline, CDR1 is MDHEN and CDR2 is SYDVKM. CDR3 sequence reads: CVSSPPERAEAFF. The DNA for the CDR3 is TGTGTCAGCAGTCCCCCGGAACGGGCTGAAGCTTTCTTT.

The rearrangement links TRBV5-1 to TRBJ2-7, with D unresolved. V lost 0 bases, J lost 4 bases, and 5 bases lay in between. The CDR3 extends over 12 amino acids. Per the germline V gene, CDR1 is SGHRS and CDR2 is YFSETQ. CDR3: CASSLDRYEQYF. The CDR3 bases are TGCGCCAGCAGCTTGGACAGATACGAGCAGTACTTC.

V and J are TRBV11-2 and TRBJ2-3, with D unclear. Trimming shortened V by 0 bases and J by 3 bases, and 4 bases separated the two germline ends. Looked up from germline, CDR1 is SGHAT and CDR2 is FQNNGV. The CDR3 consists of 13 residues. Written as DNA, the CDR3 is TGTGCCAGCAGCTTAGATATGACAGATACGCAGTATTTT. Protein product: CASSLDMTDTQYF.

This chain connects TRBV6-6 to TRBJ2-5, with 9 bases fitting TRBD2. V shed 7 bases, J shed 3 bases, and the junction held 9 bases outside the gene matches. Germline V gene lookup returns CDR1 MNHNY and CDR2 SVGAGI (reference sequence). The CDR3 runs 15 residues. This CDR3 reads CASTKTSGPKETQYF. The CDR3 DNA sequence: TGTGCCAGCACCAAGACTAGCGGACCAAAAGAGACCCAGTACTTC.

In this sample, this clone turned up a few times. The chain uses TRBV20-1 and TRBJ1-2; the D is unclear. Germline loops: CDR1 DFQATT, CDR2 SNEGSKA (reference sequence). This CDR3 contains 10 residues. V was clipped by 7 bases and J by 7 bases, with 10 bases between them. CDR3 DNA sequence: TGCAGTGGGTTCCGGGGTGGCTACACCTTC. Translating gives CSGFRGGYTF.

The sample holds one count of this clone. The chain joins TRBV5-4 to TRBJ1-2; D not certain. The V end was cut by 4 bases, the J end by 0 bases, with 13 bases between. CDR1 SGHNT and CDR2 YYREEE come from the germline V gene (reference sequence). This CDR3 has 15 residues. CDR3 DNA sequence: TGTGCCAGCAGCCCGCGCTCCGGTTCTAACTATGGCTACACCTTC. This translates into CASSPRSGSNYGYTF. Full variable domain (rest looked up from reference TRBV5-4 and TRBJ1-2): ETGVTQSPTHLIKTRGQQVTLRCSSQSGHNTVSWYQQALGQGPQFIFQYYREEENGRGNFPPRFSGLQFPNYSSELNVNALELDDSALYLCASSPRSGSNYGYTFGSGTRLTVV.